This paragraph covers one T cell receptor (beta chain) sequence. As yet, its antigen is unknown. The data belong to a study of cytomegalovirus exposure and HLA in healthy donors. General study findings and limits: Reports indicate that TCR beta sequences accurately predicted the HLA-A and HLA-B alleles of most subjects. Using the classifier, cytomegalovirus status was reportedly diagnosed with high specificity and sensitivity.

In the PCR, 60 Vbeta and 13 Jbeta primers were used. The method was immunoSEQ multiplex PCR; TCRdb's version includes in-frame clones alone and lacks a portion of them. The profile shows about 130,000 clones, roughly 74% of them singletons. CDR1 and CDR2 (germline): SGHRS, YFSETQ. Losses at the gene ends were 3 bases for V and 2 bases for J; bases not matched to a gene: 8. The CDR3 is made up of 16 amino acids. This chain joins TRBV5-1 and TRBJ2-3; TRBD2 agrees at 8 bases. The sequence was collected from a woman aged 50 to 60 in good health and CMV-seropositive. What was sequenced was PBMCs. CDR3 nucleotides: TGCGCCAGCAGCTCGTCCGGGGGGGTCCCCACAGATACGCAGTATTTT. This translates into CASSSSGGVPTDTQYF. Filled out from reference TRBV5-1 and TRBJ2-3, the complete variable domain reads KAGVTQTPRYLIKTRGQQVTLSCSPISGHRSVSWYQQTPGQGLQFLFEYFSETQRNKGNFPGRFSGRQFSNSRSEMNVSTLELGDSALYLCASSSSGGVPTDTQYFGPGTRLTVL.